The 32 T cell receptor beta chains below were found in one sample sequenced in a study of shared clonotypes between healthy human individuals. The repertoire was sequenced with immunoSEQ multiplex PCR; TCRdb's copy has only in-frame clones and lacks some. The data contain some 480,000 clones, 79% of them singletons. The sequencing input was PBMCs. These receptors were collected from a woman aged 40 to 49 in good health. Some clones in this sample may be carry-over from other donors' samples.

This clone was recorded at least ten times. The same CDR3 arises from other DNA sequences in this sample as well. The rearrangement links TRBV29-1 to TRBJ1-5; D remains ambiguous. Trimming took off 4 bases at V and 0 bases at J, with 10 bases between the two ends. There are 14 residues in the CDR3. CDR1 SQVTM and CDR2 ANQGSEA come from the germline V gene. The CDR3 DNA reads TGCAGCGTTGGAGAGCAATATAGCAATCAGCCCCAGCATTTT. Its protein is CSVGEQYSNQPQHF.

The chain uses TRBV15 and TRBJ2-1, with TRBD2 as a possible D gene (5 bases). Trimming shortened V by 1 base and J by 7 bases, and 17 bases separated the two germline ends. Germline CDR1 LNHNV, CDR2 YYDKDF (reference sequence). The CDR3 runs to 16 residues. This chain's CDR3 is CATSRGPRGVQNEQFF. CDR3 in DNA: TGTGCCACCAGCAGAGGACCCCGGGGAGTGCAGAATGAGCAGTTCTTC.

This clone appeared a single time. The V call is TRBV18, the J call TRBJ2-3, with D unresolved. The CDR3 has 17 amino acids. Germline V lookup: CDR1 KGHSH, CDR2 LQKENI. V was trimmed by 0 bases and J by 5 bases, leaving 18 bases between them. CDR3 region: CASSPPGSRGRQDTQYF. CDR3 sequence (DNA): TGTGCCAGCTCACCACCGGGGTCGAGAGGTCGTCAAGATACGCAGTATTTT. Full variable domain (remainder filled in from reference TRBV18 and TRBJ2-3): NAGVMQNPRHLVRRRGQEARLRCSPMKGHSHVYWYRQLPEEGLKFMVYLQKENIIDESGMPKERFSAEFPKEGPSILRIQQVVRGDSAAYFCASSPPGSRGRQDTQYFGPGTRLTVL.

The V gene is TRBV19, the J gene TRBJ1-5; D is unresolved. Germline V gene sequence: CDR1 LNHDA, CDR2 SQIVND (reference sequence). Trimming removed 5 bases at V and 9 bases at J, with 8 bases between. This CDR3 is 11 amino acids long. Here the CDR3 DNA reads TGTGCCAGTAGTGACAAATGGCCCCAGCATTTT. Protein product: CASSDKWPQHF.

V usage is TRBV7-9 and J usage is TRBJ2-1; no reliable D call. The CDR3 runs 14 residues. Germline V gives CDR1 SEHNR, CDR2 FQNEAQ (reference sequence). The V and J ends lost 5 bases and 0 bases respectively, with 8 bases between them. The DNA of the CDR3 is TGTGCCAGCAGCGTCCTCGACTCCTACAATGAGCAGTTCTTC. Translation: CASSVLDSYNEQFF.

J is TRBJ2-1 and V is TRBV29-1, with TRBD1 as a possible D gene (6 bases). CDR1 is SQVTM and CDR2 is ANQGSEA in the germline V gene. Between the trimmed V and J ends, which lost 8 bases and 4 bases, there was a span of 12 bases. CDR3 length equals 12 residues. This chain's CDR3 is CSSSRGYNEQFF. CDR3 DNA: TGCAGCTCCAGCAGGGGATACAATGAGCAGTTCTTC.

CDR3 coding DNA: TGCAGCGCTGTTCCGGACAGGGGGAATGAAGCTTTCTTT. It codes for CSAVPDRGNEAFF. This chain uses TRBV29-1 with TRBJ1-1, with TRBD1 matching 10 bases. The germline gives CDR1 SQVTM, CDR2 ANQGSEA. This CDR3 is 13 amino acids long. J was trimmed by 7 bases and V by 7 bases; bases with no gene match: 9. Full variable domain (rest looked up from reference TRBV29-1 and TRBJ1-1): SAVISQKPSRDICQRGTSLTIQCQVDSQVTMMFWYRQQPGQSLTLIATANQGSEATYESGFVIDKFPISRPNLTFSTLTVSNMSPEDSSIYLCSAVPDRGNEAFFGQGTRLTVV.

CDR3 sequence: CASKSGDTEAFF. The CDR3 DNA reads as TGTGCCAGCAAAAGTGGGGACACTGAAGCTTTCTTT. This chain uses TRBV28 with TRBJ1-1; D ambiguous. Trimming took off 7 bases at V and 3 bases at J, with 9 bases between the two ends. Germline lookup yields CDR1 MDHEN and CDR2 SYDVKM. This CDR3 region has 12 residues.

This clone has a single count. The chain has TRBV29-1 and TRBJ2-1, with TRBD2 identical over 7 bases. The CDR3 loop spans 16 amino acids. V shed 4 bases, J shed 1 base, and the junction held 10 bases outside the gene matches. Germline values: CDR1 SQVTM, CDR2 ANQGSEA. The CDR3 reads CSVGRGAGTSYNEQFF. CDR3 coding DNA: TGCAGCGTTGGGCGGGGAGCGGGGACGTCCTACAATGAGCAGTTCTTC.

The chain carries TRBV27 and TRBJ2-2; D remains unclear. V was shortened by 0 bases and J by 7 bases, with 3 bases between the two germline ends. This CDR3 is 12 amino acids long. Germline lookup yields CDR1 MNHEY and CDR2 SMNVEV (reference sequence). CDR3 nucleotides: TGTGCCAGCAGTTTATCTGGCGGGGAGCTGTTTTTT. This sequence encodes CASSLSGGELFF.

Only a few counts were recorded for this clone. V usage is TRBV7-2 and J usage is TRBJ2-4, with D possibly matching TRBD1 (5 bases). V dropped 1 base and J dropped 0 bases, with 13 bases sitting between them. The CDR3 has 17 residues. In germline, CDR1 is SGHTA, CDR2 FQGNSA. The CDR3 loop reads CASSLDVARVAKNIQYF. The CDR3 nucleotides are TGTGCCAGCAGCTTAGACGTTGCCAGGGTAGCCAAAAACATTCAGTACTTC.

This clone was seen just once. Its ends do not fully match the called genes, so a read error is possible. V gene TRBV5-4 combines with J gene TRBJ1-1, with 8 bases fitting TRBD1. Germline CDR1 and CDR2: SGHNT and YYREEE (reference sequence). The CDR3 extends over 13 amino acids. The CDR3 spells CASSLDGQGPPIF. The CDR3 bases are TGTGCCAGCAGCTTGGACGGACAGGGCCCCCCCATCTTT.

J is TRBJ2-2 and V is TRBV7-2, with D possibly being TRBD2 (6 bases). CDR1 and CDR2 (germline): SGHTA, FQGNSA. This CDR3 has 17 amino acids. The V end was cut by 1 base, the J end by 1 base, with 13 bases between. DNA of the CDR3: TGTGCCAGCAGCTTAGGGCGGGGACTCCAGAACACCGGGGAGCTGTTTTTT. Protein: CASSLGRGLQNTGELFF.

This chain uses TRBV11-2 with TRBJ2-3, with 9 bases fitting TRBD2. Germline loops: CDR1 SGHAT, CDR2 FQNNGV. V shed 6 bases and J 7 bases; nucleotides not matched to a gene: 5. The CDR3 has 13 residues. CDR3 residues: CASRVLAGNTQYF. CDR3 DNA sequence: TGTGCCAGCAGGGTGCTAGCGGGAAATACGCAGTATTTT.

This clone was recorded a few times. The chain uses TRBV5-1 and TRBJ1-1, with 10 bases aligning to TRBD1. The junction had 11 bases not matched to a gene; V was cut back by 2 bases and J by 1 base. Germline V gives CDR1 SGHRS, CDR2 YFSETQ. CDR3 length equals 18 residues. The CDR3: CASSLGTGDGLKNTEAFF. In nucleotides, the CDR3 is TGCGCCAGCAGCTTAGGGACAGGGGATGGGTTAAAGAACACTGAAGCTTTCTTT.

The gene calls are TRBV28 and TRBJ1-2; the D gene is possibly TRBD1 (6 bases). CDR3 length equals 15 residues. V was cut by 5 bases and J by 4 bases, with 17 bases left in between. The germline V gene encodes CDR1 MDHEN and CDR2 SYDVKM. The CDR3 nucleotides are TGTGCCAGCAGTCTCCCGGGGGCAGGGTCCTATGGCTACACCTTC. This sequence encodes CASSLPGAGSYGYTF.

The V and J genes are TRBV2 and TRBJ2-7; 10 bases are a match to TRBD2. The CDR3 is 16 amino acids. Germline V gene data show CDR1 as SNHLY and CDR2 as FYNNEI. V gave up 7 bases and J gave up 0 bases; unmatched junction bases: 9. The CDR3 bases are TGTGCCAGCACCCCGACTAGCGGGCGTCTCTCCTACGAGCAGTACTTC. Its translation: CASTPTSGRLSYEQYF.

This chain's CDR3 is CASSLADRAVGGYTF. The CDR3 DNA reads TGTGCCAGCAGTTTAGCTGACAGGGCGGTGGGTGGCTACACCTTC. The chain combines TRBV28 with TRBJ1-2, with 7 positions matching TRBD1. Trimming at V came to 2 bases and at J to 7 bases, leaving 10 bases not matched to a gene. CDR3 length: 15 residues. Per the germline V gene, CDR1 is MDHEN and CDR2 is SYDVKM.

This chain connects TRBV11-2 to TRBJ2-5; the D gene is possibly TRBD2 (6 bases). V lost 3 bases and J 5 bases, leaving 10 bases between the germline ends. There are 13 residues in the CDR3. Germline V gene data show CDR1 as SGHAT and CDR2 as FQNNGV. CDR3 sequence reads: CASSLGGKETQYF. CDR3 coding DNA: TGTGCCAGCAGCTTGGGCGGGAAGGAGACCCAGTACTTC.

V gene TRBV28 combines with J gene TRBJ1-4; 9 nucleotides match TRBD1. The V and J ends lost 4 bases and 8 bases, in that order; junction bases with no gene match: 8. Germline V gene lookup returns CDR1 MDHEN and CDR2 SYDVKM. This CDR3 has 15 residues. CDR3 residues: CASSSQDRGGEKLFF. Here the CDR3 DNA reads TGTGCCAGCAGTTCCCAGGACAGGGGCGGGGAAAAACTGTTTTTT.

This chain uses TRBV7-6 with TRBJ1-3; D call uncertain. The V gene lost 8 bases and the J gene lost 4 bases, with 6 bases spanning the gap. CDR3 length equals 11 residues. Germline V gene sequence: CDR1 SGHVS, CDR2 FNYEAQ. The CDR3 DNA reads TGTGCCAGCCGTACCGGAAACACCATATATTTT. It yields the protein CASRTGNTIYF.

The chain uses TRBV28 and TRBJ1-1, with 8 bases that match TRBD1. V lost 5 bases, J lost 6 bases, and 17 bases stayed unmatched. The CDR3 totals 17 residues. Germline assignment: CDR1 MDHEN and CDR2 SYDVKM. The CDR3 DNA follows: TGTGCCAGCAGTCTCCTAGGACAGGGTCTTCGCCCCGCTGAAGCTTTCTTT. It translates to CASSLLGQGLRPAEAFF. Full variable domain (rest looked up from reference TRBV28 and TRBJ1-1): DVKVTQSSRYLVKRTGEKVFLECVQDMDHENMFWYRQDPGLGLRLIYFSYDVKMKEKGDIPEGYSVSREKKERFSLILESASTNQTSMYLCASSLLGQGLRPAEAFFGQGTRLTVV.

This clone was observed once. The chain links TRBV5-1 to TRBJ2-3; no clear D. Germline loops: CDR1 SGHRS, CDR2 YFSETQ. Trimming stripped 1 base from V and 5 bases from J, with 17 bases between. The CDR3 has 16 residues. This CDR3 reads CASSLRLASPQDTQYF. The CDR3 DNA reads TGCGCCAGCAGCTTGAGGTTGGCTAGTCCCCAAGATACGCAGTATTTT.

The chain uses TRBV18 and TRBJ2-7; 10 positions agree with TRBD2. The CDR3 spans 17 residues. V gave up 4 bases and J gave up 0 bases; unmatched junction bases: 9. Germline V gene data show CDR1 as KGHSH and CDR2 as LQKENI. CDR3 sequence reads: CASSLPGLADNSYEQYF. CDR3 nucleotides: TGTGCCAGCTCACTCCCCGGACTAGCGGATAACTCCTACGAGCAGTACTTC.

V gene TRBV7-2 combines with J gene TRBJ2-7, with 7 bases fitting TRBD1. The V gene's germline CDR1 is SGHTA and CDR2 FQGNSA. The V and J ends lost 3 bases and 3 bases, in that order; junction bases with no gene match: 8. The CDR3 loop spans 15 amino acids. The CDR3 protein is CASSFATQGSYEQYF. The CDR3 DNA reads as TGTGCCAGCAGCTTTGCCACACAGGGGAGCTACGAGCAGTACTTC.

The rearrangement joins TRBV21-1 to TRBJ1-5. TRBV21-1 is deemed a pseudogene. The CDR3 covers 18 residues. As DNA, the CDR3 is TGTGCCAGCAGCAAAGGTGGGCGAGGGGATTGGGTCAATCAGCCCCAGCATTTT. Protein product: CASSKGGRGDWVNQPQHF.

The rearrangement joins TRBV5-6 to TRBJ1-5, with a weak D call TRBD1 (5 bases). V lost 4 bases, J lost 6 bases, and 11 bases lay in between. The CDR3 is 13 residues long. CDR1 and CDR2 (germline): SGHDT, YYEEEE. The CDR3 protein is CASSPGGGQPQHF. CDR3 sequence (DNA): TGTGCCAGCAGCCCGGGGGGGGGTCAGCCCCAGCATTTT.

The chain combines TRBV6-5 with TRBJ2-7; TRBD2 is a possible D gene (6 bases). Germline CDR1 MNHEY, CDR2 SVGAGI. The V and J ends lost 5 bases and 0 bases respectively, with 14 bases between them. The CDR3 length is 15 residues. CDR3 nucleotides: TGTGCCAGCAGTCCCCCCCGCGGGGCCTCCTACGAGCAGTACTTC. This codes for CASSPPRGASYEQYF.

This sequence joins TRBV28 and TRBJ2-1, with D possibly being TRBD2 (6 bases). The CDR3 is made up of 15 amino acids. Germline loops: CDR1 MDHEN, CDR2 SYDVKM. Trimming shortened V by 7 bases and J by 5 bases, and 18 bases separated the two germline ends. Written as DNA, the CDR3 is TGTGCCAGCAAAAGCTTCCGGGACTTCGACAATGAGCAGTTCTTC. Its protein product is CASKSFRDFDNEQFF. Looking up the rest from reference TRBV28 and TRBJ2-1 gives the full variable domain: DVKVTQSSRYLVKRTGEKVFLECVQDMDHENMFWYRQDPGLGLRLIYFSYDVKMKEKGDIPEGYSVSREKKERFSLILESASTNQTSMYLCASKSFRDFDNEQFFGPGTRLTVL.

The V gene is TRBV5-4, the J gene TRBJ2-7; D possibly corresponds to TRBD2 (6 bases). CDR3 length equals 14 residues. Germline V gives CDR1 SGHNT, CDR2 YYREEE (reference sequence). Trimming took 4 bases from V and 9 from J, leaving 20 bases between them. CDR3 residues: CASSQESTPSVQYF. The CDR3 DNA reads as TGTGCCAGCAGCCAAGAAAGCACCCCTAGCGTGCAGTACTTC.

The V gene is TRBV23-1, the J gene TRBJ2-1; maybe TRBD1 (6 bases). TRBV23-1 is sorted into the ORF group, with uncertain function. Trimming removed 10 bases from V and 0 bases from J, with 19 bases in between. This CDR3 contains 16 residues. CDR3 sequence reads: CATNIPRGRSYNEQFF. The CDR3 nucleotides are TGCGCCACCAACATTCCCAGGGGCCGCTCCTACAATGAGCAGTTCTTC.

Points on this clone: Other DNA sequences in this specimen translate into the identical CDR3. V gene TRBV11-3 combines with J gene TRBJ2-5; D is ambiguous. V gave up 6 bases and J gave up 2 bases, with 10 bases separating them. From germline, CDR1 is SGHNT and CDR2 YENEEA. This CDR3 has 13 amino acids. The CDR3 reads CASSPGSQETQYF. The DNA of the CDR3 is TGTGCCAGCAGTCCTGGATCTCAAGAGACCCAGTACTTC.